The 10 T cell receptor beta chains listed next were all sequenced from one sample in a study of blood T cell repertoires in COVID-19. TCRdb's table, derived via immunoSEQ multiplex PCR, lists solely in-frame clones and lacks some. This sample carries roughly 69,000 clones, 80% to 90% of them seen once, and the ten largest clones take about 7%. The sample taken for sequencing was peripheral blood. These receptor sequences come from a man aged 50-59 years with active COVID-19.

This rearrangement joins TRBV6-5 to TRBJ2-1; 9 positions match TRBD1. Germline CDR1 is MNHEY and CDR2 is SVGAGI. This CDR3 is built from 15 residues. The ends lost 6 bases at V and 2 bases at J; junction bases unmatched: 5. The CDR3 region has the DNA TGTGCCAGCAGCTCGGGACAGGGTACCTACAATGAGCAGTTCTTC. Protein product: CASSSGQGTYNEQFF.

The gene calls are TRBV7-9 and TRBJ1-4; possibly TRBD1 for D (6 bases). The germline CDR1 and CDR2 sequences are SEHNR and FQNEAQ (reference sequence). This CDR3 spans 14 amino acids. Trimming took off 5 bases at V and 8 bases at J, with 15 bases between the two ends. The CDR3 sequence is CASSLAGVREKLFF. In DNA form, the CDR3 reads TGTGCCAGCAGCCTCGCAGGGGTCAGGGAAAAACTGTTTTTT.

In this sample, this clone turned up a few times. The chain has TRBV7-2 and TRBJ2-7; weak D call: TRBD1 (6 bases). The V and J ends lost 1 base and 6 bases respectively, with 13 bases between them. Germline V lookup: CDR1 SGHTA, CDR2 FQGNSA. The CDR3 spans 14 residues. The CDR3 nucleotides are TGTGCCAGCAGCTTAGACAGGGAAGGTTCCGAGCAGTACTTC. Protein sequence: CASSLDREGSEQYF.

The V call is TRBV3-1 (or the pseudogene TRBV3-2), the J call TRBJ2-2; D remains ambiguous. The CDR3 consists of 15 residues. In germline, CDR1 is LGHDT, CDR2 YNNKEL (reference sequence). V lost 1 base to trimming and J lost 4 bases, with 10 bases between them. CDR3 nucleotides: TGTGCCAGCAGCCAAGCTACTGGGCTCACCGGGGAGCTGTTTTTT. Its protein product is CASSQATGLTGELFF.

The chain couples TRBV28 to TRBJ2-6; unclear D gene. The CDR3 consists of 12 residues. Germline CDR1 and CDR2: MDHEN and SYDVKM. Between the trimmed V and J ends, which lost 6 bases and 8 bases, there was a span of 8 bases. For the CDR3, the DNA is TGTGCCAGCAGCTCGGTCTCCAACGTCCTGACTTTC. Its translation is CASSSVSNVLTF.

V is TRBV7-9 and J is TRBJ2-3, with D maybe TRBD1 (6 bases). This CDR3 has 14 residues. Per the germline V gene, CDR1 is SEHNR and CDR2 is FQNEAQ (reference sequence). Trimming took 7 bases from V and 2 from J, leaving 13 bases between them. CDR3 loop: CASTLEGDTDTQYF. Written as DNA, the CDR3 is TGTGCCAGCACCCTAGAGGGGGACACAGATACGCAGTATTTT.

This chain connects TRBV6-5 to TRBJ2-5; TRBD2 matches at 7 bases. V was clipped by 8 bases and J by 4 bases; unmatched bases: 10. In germline, CDR1 is MNHEY, CDR2 SVGAGI. CDR3 length: 14 residues. The CDR3 region is CASSPRAGVETQYF. As DNA, the CDR3 is TGTGCCAGCTCCCCAAGGGCGGGAGTAGAGACCCAGTACTTC.

The chain is built from TRBV19 and TRBJ1-1; TRBD1 matches 7 bases. With V trimmed by 5 bases and J by 1 base, 13 bases remained unmatched. CDR3 length: 17 amino acids. CDR1 is LNHDA, CDR2 SQIVND, per germline (reference sequence). CDR3 nucleotide sequence: TGTGCCAGTAGTGCTTTGAATTACGGGACAGCGAACACTGAAGCTTTCTTT. This encodes CASSALNYGTANTEAFF. Looking up the rest from reference TRBV19 and TRBJ1-1 gives the full variable domain: DGGITQSPKYLFRKEGQNVTLSCEQNLNHDAMYWYRQDPGQGLRLIYYSQIVNDFQKGDIAEGYSVSREKKESFPLTVTSAQKNPTAFYLCASSALNYGTANTEAFFGQGTRLTVV.

The chain couples TRBV29-1 to TRBJ2-5; possible D gene TRBD1, 7 bases. This CDR3 contains 13 residues. CDR1 is SQVTM, CDR2 ANQGSEA, per germline. V was clipped by 8 bases and J by 1 base, with 14 bases between them. The CDR3 spells CSTPGGLQETQYF. The DNA for the CDR3 is TGCAGCACCCCAGGGGGGCTCCAAGAGACCCAGTACTTC.

This clone was picked up a small number of times. The chain uses TRBV28 and TRBJ1-3, with 7 bases that match TRBD1. This CDR3 is built from 16 residues. CDR1 and CDR2 from the germline V gene are MDHEN and SYDVKM. After removal of 2 bases from V and 0 bases from J, the junction contained 4 bases not matched to a gene. CDR3 sequence reads: CASSLMTGNSGNTIYF. Written as DNA, the CDR3 is TGTGCCAGCAGTTTAATGACAGGGAACTCTGGAAACACCATATATTTT.